Presented here are 5 T cell receptor beta chains from one specimen sequenced in a study of regulatory T cells in long-lasting Graves disease. Time point described: newly diagnosed GD, antithyroid drugs for less than 3 months. Scientists built the TCR library using RNA that was extracted from PBMCs. Arm-PCR of CDR3 regions and iRepertoire HTBI primers were the basis on which TCR beta libraries were built. TCRdb reanalysed the multiplex PCR reads using MiXCR and keeps one entry per CDR3 protein. The repertoire holds roughly 380,000 distinct CDR3 sequences, around a sixth seen once, with over 20% in the top ten. The input for sequencing was peripheral blood mononuclear cells (PBMCs), taken at new diagnosis, from a patient treated with antithyroid drugs. Receptors originate from a female donor with Graves disease.

This clonotype was seen at least ten times. The genes are TRBV20-1 and TRBJ2-5; 7 bases match TRBD1. This CDR3 comprises 13 residues. Trimming at V came to 5 bases and at J to 5 bases, leaving 8 bases not matched to a gene. The germline V gene encodes CDR1 DFQATT and CDR2 SNEGSKA (reference sequence). CDR3 protein: CSAAQTGVETQYF. The CDR3 DNA reads as TGCAGTGCTGCCCAAACAGGGGTTGAGACCCAGTACTTC.

This clonotype was observed many times. This rearrangement joins TRBV27 to TRBJ2-7, with D unclear. V was trimmed by 6 bases and J by 0 bases, leaving 15 bases between them. CDR1 and CDR2 (germline): MNHEY, SMNVEV (reference sequence). This CDR3 has 15 residues. As DNA, the CDR3 is TGTGCCAGCAGAGGGCCTTCTGGGCTCTCCTACGAGCAGTACTTC. It translates to CASRGPSGLSYEQYF.

The sample holds one count of this clonotype. The V and J genes are TRBV27 and TRBJ1-1; 10 bases fit TRBD1. Trimming removed 6 bases from V and 6 bases from J; junction bases left unmatched: 7. Germline CDR1 and CDR2: MNHEY and SMNVEV (reference sequence). The CDR3 is made up of 14 amino acids. CDR3 coding DNA: TGTGCCAGCAGCGTTCGACAGGGGGCGGCTGAAGCTTTCTTT. This translates into CASSVRQGAAEAFF.

In this sample, this clonotype turned up many times. The V and J genes are TRBV9 and TRBJ2-5; 10 positions agree with TRBD2. With V trimmed by 0 bases and J by 5 bases, 10 bases remained unmatched. Germline loops: CDR1 SGDLS, CDR2 YYNGEE. CDR3 length equals 17 residues. The CDR3 is CASSVAVSGRWEETQYF. CDR3 in DNA: TGTGCCAGCAGCGTAGCTGTTAGCGGGAGGTGGGAGGAGACCCAGTACTTC.

The sample holds many counts of this clonotype. V usage is TRBV2 and J usage is TRBJ1-1; 7 bases agree with TRBD1. After removal of 7 bases from V and 3 bases from J, the junction contained 17 bases not matched to a gene. The CDR3 contains 17 residues. Germline V gene data show CDR1 as SNHLY and CDR2 as FYNNEI. This CDR3 reads CASISNQGEFRDTEAFF. DNA for the CDR3: TGTGCCAGCATTTCGAACCAGGGGGAATTTCGGGACACTGAAGCTTTCTTT. Combining the CDR3 with reference TRBV2 and TRBJ1-1 gives the whole variable domain EPEVTQTPSHQVTQMGQEVILRCVPISNHLYFYWYRQILGQKVEFLVSFYNNEISEKSEIFDDQFSVERPDGSNFTLKIRSTKLEDSAMYFCASISNQGEFRDTEAFFGQGTRLTVV.